This TCR beta chain originates from a study of cytomegalovirus exposure and HLA in healthy donors. About the study: Findings of an earlier analysis included roughly 110 million unique TCR beta sequences from 190 million or so T cells. General study results and limits: Researchers catalogued over 150 TCR beta chains as cytomegalovirus-associated.

PCR amplification relied on 60 Vbeta primers (plus 13 Jbeta primers). Source study methods: Later, an analysis found about 83 million unique TCR beta chains, and 8.5 million to 14 million of these were shared. Clones were read by immunoSEQ multiplex PCR, and TCRdb kept only the in-frame ones, dropping some. The V and J calls and the clone size are those of that table, but D and trimming were determined from the DNA. This repertoire shows roughly 200,000 clones, more than 65% found once; its top ten account for approximately 2.9%. A remark on this clone: Its antigen is unknown.

V lost 6 bases to trimming and J lost 5 bases; unmatched junction nucleotides: 8. From germline, CDR1 is MGHDK and CDR2 SYGVNS. This CDR3 has 15 amino acids. The chain couples TRBV25-1 to TRBJ1-5; 9 nucleotides align to TRBD1. The sequence came from a female donor in good health and CMV-seronegative. Input material: PBMCs. The CDR3 DNA sequence: TGTGCCAGCAGAGAGGGGACAGGGCTAGATCAGCCCCAGCATTTT. This codes for CASREGTGLDQPQHF.